This T cell receptor beta chain was retrieved from a study of CD8 T cells in Susac syndrome. Regarding the study as a whole: The study recognized that the number of individuals in its TCR sequencing and HLA analysis was relatively small.

Sequencing of TCR beta was carried out in blood CD8+ and CD4+ T cells. The RNA input was about 0.5 to 1 ug, and it was reverse transcribed with random hexamers. MiXCR was run by TCRdb on the immunoSEQ multiplex PCR reads, yielding one entry per CDR3 protein. The data contain about 440,000 distinct CDR3 sequences, more than 80% of them singletons. Worth noting for this clonotype: Its target is unknown.

The TCR comes from a human donor with multiple sclerosis. The sample taken for sequencing was CD8+ T cells from PBMCs.

CDR3 protein: CASSIDWVNEQFF. In DNA form, the CDR3 reads TGTGCCAGTAGTATAGATTGGGTAAATGAGCAGTTCTTC. J is TRBJ2-1 and V is TRBV19; D not certain. CDR1 and CDR2 (germline): LNHDA, SQIVND (reference sequence). The CDR3 has 13 residues. Trimming removed 0 bases at V and 7 bases at J, with 7 bases between.